These 23 T cell receptor beta chains originate from one sample sequenced in a study of T cells in Graves' hyperthyroidism and ophthalmopathy. TCR beta CDR3 region amplification was performed from RNA transcripts. The study used the HTBI primer set for a first-round RT-PCR of the TCR CDR3. Each CDR3 protein gets one entry after TCRdb re-called the multiplex PCR reads with MiXCR. Among 220,000 or so distinct CDR3 sequences listed, about 17% were seen once. Sequenced: blood. Every receptor here comes from a woman between 18 and 29 years old with Graves' ophthalmopathy.

This clonotype was observed many times. The V gene is TRBV20-1, the J gene TRBJ1-1; the D is unclear. V was cut by 2 bases and J by 1 base, with 11 bases left in between. CDR3 length: 14 residues. Per germline, CDR1 DFQATT and CDR2 SNEGSKA (reference sequence). The DNA for the CDR3 is TGCAGTGCTAGAACACTCCTTAAGAACACTGAAGCTTTCTTT. It codes for CSARTLLKNTEAFF.

This clonotype showed up just once. The rearrangement links TRBV29-1 to TRBJ2-5; 16 positions agree with TRBD2. This CDR3 comprises 17 residues. Per germline, CDR1 SQVTM and CDR2 ANQGSEA. V was clipped by 6 bases and J by 7 bases; unmatched bases: 14. The CDR3 spells CSVSYPGTSGRAGTQYF. In DNA form, the CDR3 reads TGCAGCGTCTCCTACCCCGGGACTAGCGGGAGGGCCGGGACCCAGTACTTC. Full variable domain (remainder filled in from reference TRBV29-1 and TRBJ2-5): SAVISQKPSRDICQRGTSLTIQCQVDSQVTMMFWYRQQPGQSLTLIATANQGSEATYESGFVIDKFPISRPNLTFSTLTVSNMSPEDSSIYLCSVSYPGTSGRAGTQYFGPGTRLLVL.

A note on this clonotype: Just one base apart from a much larger clone, this may be a read error. The chain combines TRBV9 with TRBJ2-1, with a possible D match to TRBD2 (6 bases). This CDR3 comprises 15 residues. Trimming removed 2 bases at V and 3 bases at J, with 12 bases between. Germline CDR1 SGDLS, CDR2 YYNGEE. The CDR3 nucleotides read TGTGCCAGCAGCGTGGAAATAGCGGTCTACAATGAGCAGTTCTTC. It yields the protein CASSVEIAVYNEQFF.

This sequence joins TRBV29-1 and TRBJ2-1; 16 bases agree with TRBD2. In germline, CDR1 is SQVTM, CDR2 ANQGSEA. V lost 6 bases to trimming and J lost 7 bases; unmatched junction nucleotides: 18. The CDR3 is 19 amino acids. The CDR3 DNA follows: TGCAGCGTCTCCTACCCCGGGACTAGCGGGAGGGTCTTTATTAATGAGCAGTTCTTC. Residues: CSVSYPGTSGRVFINEQFF.

The J gene is TRBJ2-1, the V gene TRBV6-2 or TRBV6-3; 8 bases agree with TRBD2. CDR1 and CDR2 (germline): MNHEY, SVGEGT. Losses at the gene ends were 0 bases for V and 8 bases for J; bases not matched to a gene: 12. CDR3 size: 17 residues. In DNA, the CDR3 is TGTGCCAGCAGTTACTCGAGGGCCGAGACTAGCGATTATGAGCAGTTCTTC. It is translated as CASSYSRAETSDYEQFF.

This clonotype was picked up many times. The V call is TRBV28, the J call TRBJ1-1; 8 bases fit TRBD1. Trimming removed 6 bases from V and 8 bases from J; junction bases left unmatched: 5. The CDR3 totals 12 residues. Germline assignment: CDR1 MDHEN and CDR2 SYDVKM. Here the CDR3 reads CASSLDRDEAFF. DNA of the CDR3: TGTGCCAGCAGCCTGGACAGGGACGAAGCTTTCTTT. The whole variable domain, remainder taken from reference TRBV28 and TRBJ1-1, is DVKVTQSSRYLVKRTGEKVFLECVQDMDHENMFWYRQDPGLGLRLIYFSYDVKMKEKGDIPEGYSVSREKKERFSLILESASTNQTSMYLCASSLDRDEAFFGQGTRLTVV.

This clonotype was observed at least ten times. V and J are TRBV12-5 and TRBJ2-3; TRBD1 matches at 7 bases. With 10 bases clipped from V and 1 base from J, the junction kept 14 bases outside the gene matches. The CDR3 spans 16 residues. Germline loops: CDR1 LGHNT, CDR2 FRNRAP. This chain's CDR3 is CATTVPNGQGTDTQYF. The CDR3, as DNA: TGTGCTACCACGGTCCCGAACGGACAGGGCACAGATACGCAGTATTTT. The complete variable domain, with remaining parts taken from reference TRBV12-5 and TRBJ2-3, reads DARVTQTPRHKVTEMGQEVTMRCQPILGHNTVFWYRQTMMQGLELLAYFRNRAPLDDSGMPKDRFSAEMPDATLATLKIQPSEPRDSAVYFCATTVPNGQGTDTQYFGPGTRLTVL.

This clonotype occurred many times. The V gene is TRBV20-1, the J gene TRBJ1-1; D gene unclear. The length of the CDR3 is 14 residues. V was shortened by 0 bases and J by 3 bases, with 11 bases between the two germline ends. Germline loops: CDR1 DFQATT, CDR2 SNEGSKA (reference sequence). CDR3 DNA sequence: TGCAGTGCTAGAGATCATGGGAGGCACACTGAAGCTTTCTTT. This sequence encodes CSARDHGRHTEAFF.

This clonotype was found many times. The V and J genes are TRBV7-2 and TRBJ1-6, with D unclear. With 5 bases removed from V and 5 bases from J, the gap between germline ends came to 13 bases. The germline gives CDR1 SGHTA, CDR2 FQGNSA. CDR3 length: 15 amino acids. The DNA of the CDR3 is TGTGCCAGCAGCCCGCGCGCCAGTAATAATTCACCCCTCCACTTT. It yields the protein CASSPRASNNSPLHF.

This clonotype was detected ten times or more. The V call is TRBV28, the J call TRBJ1-3, with TRBD1 matching 8 bases. The CDR3 covers 19 residues. Trimming took 6 bases from V and 0 from J; bases not matched to a gene: 16. The germline V gene has CDR1 MDHEN and CDR2 SYDVKM. The CDR3 DNA reads as TGTGCCAGCAGGGGGAGCGGGTCAGGGGGCAAGAACTCTGGAAACACCATATATTTT. Translated: CASRGSGSGGKNSGNTIYF.

There are many counts of this clonotype. This chain joins TRBV12-3 or TRBV12-4 and TRBJ2-2, with D maybe TRBD2 (5 bases). The CDR3 totals 14 residues. The V and J ends lost 3 bases and 4 bases respectively, with 9 bases between them. CDR3 coding DNA: TGTGCCAGCAGTTTCGGGGTGAGCACCGGGGAGCTGTTTTTT. This gives the protein CASSFGVSTGELFF.

This clonotype was seen ten or more times. The chain's CDR3 is CATGGARTEAFF. The CDR3 DNA is TGTGCCACCGGAGGGGCCCGCACTGAAGCTTTCTTT. The V call is TRBV15, the J call TRBJ1-1; a possible D gene is TRBD1 (5 bases). Trimming took off 8 bases at V and 4 bases at J, with 11 bases between the two ends. The germline V gene has CDR1 LNHNV and CDR2 YYDKDF (reference sequence). The CDR3 sequence is 12 residues long.

This clonotype was recorded many times. V gene TRBV12-5 combines with J gene TRBJ2-1, with D perhaps TRBD2 (5 bases). The CDR3 is 15 amino acids. V dropped 1 base and J dropped 6 bases, with 13 bases sitting between them. CDR1 is LGHNT and CDR2 is FRNRAP in the germline V gene. CDR3 protein: CASGLAPTGFNEQFF. The CDR3 DNA sequence: TGTGCTAGTGGTTTGGCCCCGACGGGGTTCAATGAGCAGTTCTTC.

The J gene is TRBJ1-4, the V gene TRBV3-1; no reliable D call. The CDR3 is made up of 15 amino acids. V shed 3 bases and J shed 7 bases, with 15 bases lying between them. Germline CDR1 is LGHDT and CDR2 is YNNKEL (reference sequence). The CDR3 DNA is TGTGCCAGCAGCCAGGAGGACCCTCCTAGTGAAAAACTGTTTTTT. Translated, it gives CASSQEDPPSEKLFF.

Ten or more counts support this clonotype. The chain combines TRBV7-2 with TRBJ2-7, with a possible D match to TRBD2 (7 bases). The CDR3 loop spans 17 amino acids. V lost 1 base and J 0 bases, leaving 16 bases between the germline ends. Per germline, CDR1 SGHTA and CDR2 FQGNSA. This chain's CDR3 is CASSLVGGLGASYEQYF. As DNA, the CDR3 is TGTGCCAGCAGCTTAGTGGGGGGGCTCGGCGCCTCCTACGAGCAGTACTTC.

This clonotype appeared many times. The V gene is TRBV28, the J gene TRBJ2-7; TRBD1 is a possible D gene (5 bases). CDR1 is MDHEN, CDR2 SYDVKM, per germline. Deletions cut 6 bases from V and 4 bases from J, with 16 bases between. The CDR3 runs 14 residues. CDR3 bases: TGTGCCAGCAGCCATACTCCAAAGGGGTACGAGCAGTACTTC. Translation: CASSHTPKGYEQYF.

This clonotype was counted ten times or more. The chain links TRBV9 to TRBJ1-3, with TRBD1 matching over 7 bases. Germline trimming cut 0 bases from V and 1 base from J; bases unmatched to any gene: 4. Per the germline V gene, CDR1 is SGDLS and CDR2 is YYNGEE. The CDR3 length is 16 residues. CDR3 sequence reads: CASSVAGGQSGNTIYF. In DNA, the CDR3 is TGTGCCAGCAGCGTAGCCGGGGGACAGTCTGGAAACACCATATATTTT. Drawing the rest from reference TRBV9 and TRBJ1-3, the complete variable domain is DSGVTQTPKHLITATGQRVTLRCSPRSGDLSVYWYQQSLDQGLQFLIQYYNGEERAKGNILERFSAQQFPDLHSELNLSSLELGDSALYFCASSVAGGQSGNTIYFGEGSWLTVV.

This clonotype has a handful of counts. V and J are TRBV10-1 and TRBJ1-2; perhaps TRBD1 as D (6 bases). Trimming shortened V by 5 bases and J by 4 bases, and 11 bases separated the two germline ends. This CDR3 region has 13 residues. The V gene's germline CDR1 is WNHNN and CDR2 SYGVQD (reference sequence). This CDR3 reads CASSQGSFYGYTF. The CDR3, as DNA: TGCGCCAGCAGTCAGGGGTCGTTCTATGGCTACACCTTC.

In its sample, this clonotype was seen many times. The rearrangement joins TRBV7-3 to TRBJ2-1; no reliable D call. CDR3 length: 18 amino acids. Germline values: CDR1 SGHTA, CDR2 FQGTGA. Deletions cut 2 bases from V and 0 bases from J, with 17 bases between. CDR3 amino acids: CASSLFGSLTSSYNEQFF. The DNA of the CDR3 is TGTGCCAGCAGCTTATTTGGTTCTCTCACATCCTCCTACAATGAGCAGTTCTTC.

The chain carries TRBV20-1 and TRBJ2-7, with TRBD2 identical over 12 bases. Trimming took 1 base from V and 4 from J; bases not matched to a gene: 2. Germline lookup yields CDR1 DFQATT and CDR2 SNEGSKA (reference sequence). This CDR3 region has 14 residues. CDR3 coding DNA: TGCAGTGCTAGAGGGACTAGCGGGATGTACGAGCAGTACTTC. It encodes CSARGTSGMYEQYF.

The table lists this clonotype with a count of one. A much bigger clone sits one base away, suggesting this may be a read error. V and J are TRBV6-2 or TRBV6-3 and TRBJ2-1, with D tentatively TRBD1 or TRBD2 (5 bases each). The germline V gene has CDR1 MNHEY and CDR2 SVGEGT. The CDR3 extends over 14 amino acids. The CDR3 DNA reads as TGTGCCAGCAGTGGGGGTTTTGCCTACAATGAGCAGTCCTTC. Its translation: CASSGGFAYNEQSF.

At least ten counts were recorded for this clonotype. An end of the junction differs from the germline gene, which may be a read error. The chain links TRBV9 to TRBJ2-7; 7 positions agree with TRBD1. This CDR3 comprises 16 residues. Germline CDR1 reads SGDLS; CDR2 reads YYNGEE. CDR3 bases: TGTGCCAGCGGCGTTAGAGGGACAGCAGCTTCCTACGAGCAGTACTTC. Protein: CASGVRGTAASYEQYF. The full variable domain, completed using reference TRBV9 and TRBJ2-7, is DSGVTQTPKHLITATGQRVTLRCSPRSGDLSVYWYQQSLDQGLQFLIQYYNGEERAKGNILERFSAQQFPDLHSELNLSSLELGDSALYFCASGVRGTAASYEQYFGPGTRLTVT.

Ten or more counts support this clonotype. The V and J genes are TRBV14 and TRBJ1-1; the D is unclear. Trimming took off 0 bases at V and 9 bases at J, with 11 bases between the two ends. This CDR3 spans 13 amino acids. Germline CDR1 SGHDN, CDR2 FVKESK. The CDR3 nucleotides are TGTGCCAGCAGCCAAGAACCGTTATTAAAAGCTTTCTTT. This sequence encodes CASSQEPLLKAFF.